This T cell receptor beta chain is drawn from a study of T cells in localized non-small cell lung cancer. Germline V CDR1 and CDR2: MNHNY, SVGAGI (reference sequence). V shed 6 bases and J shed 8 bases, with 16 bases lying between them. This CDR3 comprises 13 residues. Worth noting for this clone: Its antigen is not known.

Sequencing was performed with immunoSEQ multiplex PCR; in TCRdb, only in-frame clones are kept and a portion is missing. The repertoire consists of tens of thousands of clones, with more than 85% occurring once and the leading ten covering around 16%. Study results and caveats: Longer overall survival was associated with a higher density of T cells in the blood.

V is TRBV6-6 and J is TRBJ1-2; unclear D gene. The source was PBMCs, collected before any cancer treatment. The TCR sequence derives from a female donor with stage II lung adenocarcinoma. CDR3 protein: CASRSGPEWGYTF. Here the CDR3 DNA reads TGTGCCAGCAGGTCCGGGCCTGAGTGGGGCTACACCTTC.